This TCR beta chain came from a study of regulatory T cells in long-lasting Graves disease. On the study more broadly: Treatment with antithyroid drugs for over 5 years, together with positive TSH receptor antibodies, meant persistent Graves' disease.

The CDR3 contains 17 residues. V shed 5 bases and J 10 bases; nucleotides not matched to a gene: 12. Germline CDR1 MDHEN, CDR2 SYDVKM. Findings and caveats of the study: Examination was confined to peripheral blood, excluding thyroid tissue.

The time point here: persistent/refractory GD, antithyroid drugs over 5 years with positive TRAb. From RNA extracted from PBMCs, the TCR library was made. CDR3 regions were amplified by Arm-PCR using iRepertoire HTBI primers to build TCR beta libraries. One entry per CDR3 protein results from TCRdb running MiXCR on the multiplex PCR reads. The table includes around 400,000 distinct CDR3 sequences, 21% detected once. As regards this clonotype: Its target is unknown.

Sample: peripheral blood mononuclear cells (PBMCs), taken when the disease was refractory, from a patient treated with antithyroid drugs. V and J are TRBV28 and TRBJ2-1; TRBD2 matches 15 bases. The source is a female donor with Graves disease. The CDR3 reads CASSGNSGLAGGGEQFF. The CDR3 DNA reads as TGTGCCAGCAGTGGCAACTCGGGACTAGCGGGAGGTGGCGAGCAGTTCTTC.